This T cell receptor beta chain was sequenced in a study of blood T cell repertoires in COVID-19. About the research overall: There were acute and convalescent COVID-19 samples, and they came from the United States, Italy and Spain. Nucleic acid was either cDNA or gDNA, and it came from T cells, B-cell-depleted T cells, or PBMCs.

The ends lost 3 bases at V and 2 bases at J; junction bases unmatched: 4. The V gene's germline CDR1 is SGHDT and CDR2 YYEEEE. This CDR3 contains 16 residues. Original data processing: The authors estimated nucleated cell counts from reference gene primer amplification. Profiled with immunoSEQ multiplex PCR; TCRdb holds only in-frame clones, not every one. From that table come the V and J calls and clone size; the DNA was used to work out D and trimming. The table has 100,000 or so clones, more than 75% seen once. The receptor was isolated from a human donor in a cohort sampled during active COVID-19. The chain joins TRBV5-6 to TRBJ2-7, with 14 positions matching TRBD2. Sample: peripheral blood. CDR3 nucleotides: TGTGCCAGCAGCTGGGGACTAGCGGGAGCCGCCTACGAGCAGTACTTC. Protein: CASSWGLAGAAYEQYF.